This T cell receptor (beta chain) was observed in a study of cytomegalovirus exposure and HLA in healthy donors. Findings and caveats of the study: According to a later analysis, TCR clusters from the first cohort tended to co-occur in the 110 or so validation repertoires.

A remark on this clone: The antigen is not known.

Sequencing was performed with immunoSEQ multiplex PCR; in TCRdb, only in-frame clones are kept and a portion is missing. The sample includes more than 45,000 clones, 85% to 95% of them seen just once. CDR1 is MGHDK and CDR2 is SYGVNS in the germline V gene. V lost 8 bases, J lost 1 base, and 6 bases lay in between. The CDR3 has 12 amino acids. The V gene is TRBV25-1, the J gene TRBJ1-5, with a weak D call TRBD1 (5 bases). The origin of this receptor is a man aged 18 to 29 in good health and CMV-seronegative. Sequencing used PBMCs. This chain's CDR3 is CASGGSNQPQHF. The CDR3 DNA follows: TGTGCCAGCGGGGGGAGCAATCAGCCCCAGCATTTT.